This TCR beta chain is drawn from a study of spatial heterogeneity in lung cancer. This clonotype has only a few counts. Its specificity is not known. Overall study findings and caveats: Counts that tracked tumor mutation counts were those of expanded intratumoral alpha and beta TCRs.

Time point given: sample taken at primary tumor resection. The donor group consisted of approximately 77 patients who had untreated, early-stage non-small cell lung cancer. Tumor, nontumor lung or frozen PBMC supplied whole RNA that was sequenced unsorted. Unique molecular identifiers, one per molecule, were present on every TCR cDNA molecule. MiXCR, run by TCRdb on the 5' RACE reads, gives a single entry per CDR3 protein. The sample shows 12,000 or so distinct CDR3 sequences, about 4.6% of them seen only once. The CDR3 extends over 14 amino acids. V trimming: 4 bases; J trimming: 0 bases; junction bases outside the gene matches: 2. The germline V gene has CDR1 SGHTA and CDR2 FQGNSA.

This clonotype was sampled from a male donor with early-stage non-small cell lung cancer. This specimen consisted of lung tumor tissue, obtained at surgery. This chain links TRBV7-2 with TRBJ2-5, with TRBD1 identical over 7 bases. CDR3 loop: CASSSGQYQETQYF. The CDR3 DNA is TGTGCCAGCAGCTCGGGACAGTACCAAGAGACCCAGTACTTC. The full variable domain, completed using reference TRBV7-2 and TRBJ2-5, is GAGVSQSPSNKVTEKGKDVELRCDPISGHTALYWYRQSLGQGLEFLIYFQGNSAPDKSGLPSDRFSAERTGGSVSTLTIQRTQQEDSAVYLCASSSGQYQETQYFGPGTRLLVL.